This T cell receptor (beta chain) appears in the sequencing data of a study of shared clonotypes between healthy human individuals. Study background: Researchers drew samples from two women and three men aged 18 to 49.

The CDR3 contains 17 residues. Trimming at V came to 0 bases and at J to 1 base, leaving 8 bases not matched to a gene. The germline V gene encodes CDR1 LGHNA and CDR2 YNFKEQ. The assay was carried out at the deep level. Repertoires were generated with immunoSEQ multiplex PCR, while TCRdb's copy carries only in-frame clones and drops some. The sample consists of roughly 2.5 million clones, 85% to 95% of them appearing once. Overall study findings and caveats: The authors expected sequencing depth to affect clonotype sharing among donors.

As to this clone: Its antigen is currently unknown.

The receptor comes from a man younger than 35 in good health. The J gene is TRBJ2-5, the V gene TRBV4-2, with 7 nucleotides matching TRBD2. The specimen sequenced was naive CD4+ T cells sorted from blood. Subset indicated: CD45RA+ positively selected. CDR3 sequence: CASSQDKSGDAQETQYF. The CDR3 DNA is TGTGCCAGCAGCCAAGATAAGAGCGGGGATGCCCAAGAGACCCAGTACTTC.